Shown below are 27 T cell receptor beta chains from a single sample sequenced in a study of cytomegalovirus exposure and HLA in healthy donors. The primer mix had 60 Vbeta and 13 Jbeta primers. Repertoires were generated with immunoSEQ multiplex PCR, while TCRdb's copy carries only in-frame clones and drops some. The profile shows more than 80,000 clones, 80% to 90% of them singletons. Material for sequencing was PBMCs. The source of these receptors is a man aged 50-59 years in good health and CMV-seronegative.

The chain employs TRBV5-1 and TRBJ2-1; 9 bases line up with TRBD2. Germline values: CDR1 SGHRS, CDR2 YFSETQ. CDR3 size: 14 residues. V shed 0 bases, J shed 15 bases, and the junction held 10 bases outside the gene matches. CDR3 sequence: CASSLALQRGAMFF. In DNA, the CDR3 is TGCGCCAGCAGCTTGGCTCTACAGCGGGGGGCTATGTTCTTC.

The chain combines TRBV6-1 with TRBJ1-1, with TRBD1 identical over 8 bases. Per germline, CDR1 MNHNS and CDR2 SASEGT. The CDR3 sequence is 12 residues long. V shed 3 bases and J 11 bases; nucleotides not matched to a gene: 5. The CDR3 region has the DNA TGTGCCAGCAGTGACAGGGGGCGGAGGGCTTTCTTT. Translation: CASSDRGRRAFF.

The V and J genes are TRBV30 and TRBJ1-2, with D unresolved. This CDR3 spans 14 amino acids. V was shortened by 1 base and J by 1 base, with 10 bases between the two germline ends. Germline CDR1 GTSNPN, CDR2 SVGIG (reference sequence). CDR3 amino acids: CAWSGAALNYGYTF. In DNA, the CDR3 is TGTGCCTGGAGTGGGGCAGCTCTTAACTATGGCTACACCTTC.

This clone has only one observation. The rearrangement joins TRBV11-3 to TRBJ1-1; D perhaps matches TRBD1 (5 bases). The CDR3 spans 12 residues. The germline V gene encodes CDR1 SGHNT and CDR2 YENEEA. The V end was cut by 8 bases, the J end by 3 bases, with 10 bases between. The CDR3 nucleotides are TGTGCCAGCTCAATAGGGGACACTGAAGCTTTCTTT. It yields the protein CASSIGDTEAFF. Looking up the rest from reference TRBV11-3 and TRBJ1-1 gives the full variable domain: EAGVVQSPRYKIIEKKQPVAFWCNPISGHNTLYWYLQNLGQGPELLIRYENEEAVDDSQLPKDRFSAERLKGVDSTLKIQPAELGDSAVYLCASSIGDTEAFFGQGTRLTVV.

This chain uses TRBV5-8 with TRBJ2-3; no reliable D call. The CDR3 consists of 17 residues. V dropped 4 bases and J dropped 3 bases, with 21 bases sitting between them. Looked up from germline, CDR1 is SGHTS and CDR2 is YDEGEE. The CDR3 is CASSLGASMGPTDTQYF. CDR3 sequence (DNA): TGTGCCAGCAGCCTGGGCGCCTCAATGGGCCCAACAGATACGCAGTATTTT.

As regards this clone: At one end, the junction sequence differs from germline, possibly due to a read error. This chain's CDR3 is CASSLSGIDTEASF. The CDR3 nucleotides read TGTGCCAGCAGCTTATCAGGGATAGACACTGAAGCTTCCTTT. The rearrangement links TRBV7-3 to TRBJ1-1; a possible D gene is TRBD1 (5 bases). CDR3 size: 14 residues. CDR1 SGHTA and CDR2 FQGTGA come from the germline V gene. Filled out from reference TRBV7-3 and TRBJ1-1, the complete variable domain reads GAGVSQTPSNKVTEKGKYVELRCDPISGHTALYWYRQSLGQGPEFLIYFQGTGAADDSGLPNDRFFAVRPEGSVSTLKIQRTERGDSAVYLCASSLSGIDTEASFGQGTRLTVV.

The gene calls are TRBV2 and TRBJ2-6; TRBD1 might be the D (6 bases). The V and J ends lost 6 bases and 0 bases respectively, with 12 bases between them. Per germline, CDR1 SNHLY and CDR2 FYNNEI. The CDR3 sequence is 16 residues long. In nucleotides, the CDR3 is TGTGCCAGCAGCCCCGGACAGACCTCTGGGGCCAACGTCCTGACTTTC. Protein sequence: CASSPGQTSGANVLTF.

The rearrangement uses TRBV19 and TRBJ1-1, with D tentatively TRBD1 (5 bases). Germline loops: CDR1 LNHDA, CDR2 SQIVND (reference sequence). The CDR3 has 13 residues. V was trimmed by 4 bases and J by 5 bases, leaving 11 bases between them. The CDR3 DNA sequence: TGTGCCAGTAGTAAGACCAGGGATACTGAAGCTTTCTTT. Protein: CASSKTRDTEAFF.

This rearrangement joins TRBV7-9 to TRBJ2-3; 7 bases align to TRBD2. The CDR3 covers 16 residues. The ends lost 5 bases at V and 4 bases at J; junction bases unmatched: 12. The germline CDR1 and CDR2 sequences are SEHNR and FQNEAQ (reference sequence). Written as DNA, the CDR3 is TGTGCCAGCAGCCGCCGGACTAGTCTCACATCAGATACGCAGTATTTT. This sequence encodes CASSRRTSLTSDTQYF.

The chain employs TRBV27 and TRBJ2-4, with 10 bases matching TRBD2. From germline, CDR1 is MNHEY and CDR2 SMNVEV (reference sequence). Unmatched junction bases numbered 10, after V lost 5 bases and J lost 6 bases. This CDR3 contains 16 residues. The DNA of the CDR3 is TGTGCCAGCAGTCCTATCCGGACTAGCGGACGAAACATTCAGTACTTC. Translated, it gives CASSPIRTSGRNIQYF.

The chain employs TRBV5-1 and TRBJ1-4; D uncertain. Per germline, CDR1 SGHRS and CDR2 YFSETQ. The CDR3 totals 15 residues. V shed 1 base and J shed 0 bases, with 7 bases lying between them. The CDR3 loop is CASSLSGTTNEKLFF. CDR3 nucleotides: TGCGCCAGCAGCTTGTCCGGTACAACTAATGAAAAACTGTTTTTT.

Only one count was recorded for this clone. This rearrangement joins TRBV6-5 to TRBJ1-2; tentatively, D is TRBD1 (5 bases). Germline V CDR1 and CDR2: MNHEY, SVGAGI. The CDR3 sequence is 13 residues long. Deletions cut 5 bases from V and 3 bases from J, with 10 bases between. The CDR3 DNA sequence: TGTGCCAGCAGTCAGCAGGGCGACTATGGCTACACCTTC. It translates to CASSQQGDYGYTF.

The V and J genes are TRBV5-1 and TRBJ2-3; 7 bases are a match to TRBD1. There are 16 residues in the CDR3. With V trimmed by 0 bases and J by 3 bases, 7 bases remained unmatched. Germline CDR1 and CDR2: SGHRS and YFSETQ. The CDR3 DNA reads as TGCGCCAGCAGCTTGGAGGGGGCGGTTCGGACAGATACGCAGTATTTT. This sequence encodes CASSLEGAVRTDTQYF. The variable domain in full, completed from reference TRBV5-1 and TRBJ2-3, reads KAGVTQTPRYLIKTRGQQVTLSCSPISGHRSVSWYQQTPGQGLQFLFEYFSETQRNKGNFPGRFSGRQFSNSRSEMNVSTLELGDSALYLCASSLEGAVRTDTQYFGPGTRLTVL.

This clone was detected once. The chain joins TRBV18 to TRBJ2-7; D not resolved. V was cut by 6 bases and J by 5 bases, with 11 bases left in between. Per the germline V gene, CDR1 is KGHSH and CDR2 is LQKENI. CDR3 length: 12 amino acids. The CDR3 loop reads CASSLSANEQYF. CDR3 in DNA: TGTGCCAGCTCCCTGAGTGCGAACGAGCAGTACTTC.

The rearrangement uses TRBV7-3 and TRBJ1-1; 7 bases map to TRBD1. The V gene end was trimmed by 0 bases and the J gene end by 5 bases; junction bases not matched to a gene: 3. Germline V gives CDR1 SGHTA, CDR2 FQGTGA. CDR3 size: 14 residues. For the CDR3, the DNA is TGTGCCAGCAGCTTAACGGCACAGGGGACTGAAGCTTTCTTT. As protein: CASSLTAQGTEAFF.

This chain uses TRBV30 with TRBJ2-2; 13 bases fit TRBD2. This CDR3 is 17 amino acids long. From germline, CDR1 is GTSNPN and CDR2 SVGIG (reference sequence). With 1 base clipped from V and 2 bases from J, the junction kept 4 bases outside the gene matches. CDR3 residues: CAWSATSGGINTGELFF. CDR3 sequence (DNA): TGTGCCTGGAGTGCGACTAGCGGGGGGATTAACACCGGGGAGCTGTTTTTT.

Only a few counts were recorded for this clone. The chain uses TRBV6-1 and TRBJ2-2, with 7 bases lining up with TRBD1. The V gene's germline CDR1 is MNHNS and CDR2 SASEGT. Trimming at V came to 5 bases and at J to 6 bases, leaving 9 bases not matched to a gene. The CDR3 extends over 15 amino acids. CDR3 region: CASSRDRGLAGELFF. DNA for the CDR3: TGTGCCAGCAGTCGGGACAGAGGTCTCGCCGGGGAGCTGTTTTTT.

The CDR3: CASSESLGQFYEQYF. For the CDR3, the DNA is TGCGCCAGCAGTGAATCCCTGGGACAGTTCTACGAGCAGTACTTC. The chain couples TRBV10-1 to TRBJ2-7; 7 bases are shared with TRBD1. Germline lookup yields CDR1 WNHNN and CDR2 SYGVQD (reference sequence). The J segment lost 3 bases and the V segment lost 3 bases, leaving 8 bases of the junction unmatched. The CDR3 runs to 15 residues.

The chain links TRBV7-8 to TRBJ1-3; tentative D call: TRBD1 (5 bases). Germline CDR1 and CDR2: SGHVS and FQNEAQ. The CDR3 loop spans 17 amino acids. V lost 1 base and J lost 0, with 13 bases in between. This CDR3 is CASSLGGLPNSGNTIYF. In DNA form, the CDR3 reads TGTGCCAGCAGCTTAGGGGGACTGCCAAACTCTGGAAACACCATATATTTT.

Here the CDR3 DNA reads TGCGCCAGCAGCGACGGGGGGACTATACTCACCGGGGAGCTGTTTTTT. It translates to CASSDGGTILTGELFF. This chain uses TRBV5-1 with TRBJ2-2; 7 bases agree with TRBD2. The J segment lost 4 bases and the V segment lost 4 bases, leaving 10 bases of the junction unmatched. CDR1 and CDR2 (germline): SGHRS, YFSETQ. The CDR3 length is 16 residues. The entire variable domain, with the rest obtained from reference TRBV5-1 and TRBJ2-2, is as follows: KAGVTQTPRYLIKTRGQQVTLSCSPISGHRSVSWYQQTPGQGLQFLFEYFSETQRNKGNFPGRFSGRQFSNSRSEMNVSTLELGDSALYLCASSDGGTILTGELFFGEGSRLTVL.

V is TRBV27 and J is TRBJ2-1; a weak D match, TRBD1 (5 bases). This CDR3 has 14 amino acids. Trimming removed 5 bases at V and 4 bases at J, with 12 bases between. Germline values: CDR1 MNHEY, CDR2 SMNVEV (reference sequence). As DNA, the CDR3 is TGTGCCAGCAGTGGGGCGGACCCTTACAATGAGCAGTTCTTC. It codes for CASSGADPYNEQFF.

DNA of the CDR3: TGTGCCAGAAGCTTGCAGAGGGTTTGCAATTCACCCCTCCACTTT. Its protein product is CARSLQRVCNSPLHF. The V gene is TRBV5-3, the J gene TRBJ1-6; no firm D call. TRBV5-3 is recorded as an ORF, its role being uncertain. The CDR3 sequence is 15 residues long. V gave up 1 base and J gave up 7 bases, with 12 bases separating them.

This clone was counted a single time. The chain joins TRBV6-1 to TRBJ2-5; 8 bases line up with TRBD2. Germline loops: CDR1 MNHNS, CDR2 SASEGT. The V and J ends lost 6 bases and 1 base, in that order; junction bases with no gene match: 7. The CDR3 runs to 15 residues. The CDR3 spells CASRGSAGGQETQYF. The CDR3 nucleotides are TGTGCCAGCAGGGGCTCGGCGGGGGGCCAAGAGACCCAGTACTTC.

J is TRBJ2-1 and V is TRBV5-6; 8 bases fit TRBD2. There are 16 residues in the CDR3. V was clipped by 1 base and J by 5 bases; unmatched bases: 8. Germline V gives CDR1 SGHDT, CDR2 YYEEEE. The CDR3 here is CASSLRGAGGDNEQFF. Here the CDR3 DNA reads TGTGCCAGCAGCTTGAGGGGGGCGGGGGGAGACAATGAGCAGTTCTTC.

The rearrangement uses TRBV6-5 and TRBJ1-2; perhaps TRBD1 as D (5 bases). Germline V gene sequence: CDR1 MNHEY, CDR2 SVGAGI. Trimming removed 5 bases from V and 1 base from J, with 8 bases in between. This CDR3 region has 13 residues. Here the CDR3 reads CASSGAFNYGYTF. The CDR3 region has the DNA TGTGCCAGCAGTGGGGCTTTTAACTATGGCTACACCTTC.

The genes are TRBV7-9 and TRBJ2-5, with 9 bases lining up with TRBD2. The junction had 10 bases not matched to a gene; V was cut back by 5 bases and J by 9 bases. The CDR3 runs 14 residues. The germline V gene encodes CDR1 SEHNR and CDR2 FQNEAQ (reference sequence). The CDR3 loop reads CASSARLAAEAQYF. In DNA, the CDR3 is TGTGCCAGCAGCGCAAGACTAGCGGCGGAGGCCCAGTACTTC.

The rearrangement joins TRBV6-6 to TRBJ2-1; a weak D match, TRBD2 (5 bases). The germline V gene encodes CDR1 MNHNY and CDR2 SVGAGI (reference sequence). Between the trimmed V and J ends, which lost 0 bases and 6 bases, there was a span of 9 bases. The CDR3 has 14 amino acids. CDR3 in amino acids: CASSYSPRGNEQFF. For the CDR3, the DNA is TGTGCCAGCAGTTACTCCCCCCGGGGCAATGAGCAGTTCTTC.